This T cell receptor (beta chain) emerged from a study of T-cell reconstitution after alpha-beta-depleted transplantation in children. This clonotype was seen repeatedly, ten times or more. The target antigen is unknown. Construction of the TCRbeta library involved unique molecular identifiers. TCRdb reprocessed the PCR reads via MiXCR and lists one record per CDR3 protein. The sample carries 70,000 to 95,000 distinct CDR3 sequences, 15% to 19% recorded once. Points from the study as a whole: As was reported, about two months after transplant, alpha-beta T cells came from several hundred expanded graft clones. T-cell numbers and diversity one year post-transplant derived largely from freshly generated T cells. Some patients showed high day-60 TCRbeta diversity, which derived from surviving recipient T cells and thymic progenitors.

CDR3 size: 14 residues. V was shortened by 4 bases and J by 0 bases, with 9 bases between the two germline ends. CDR1 DFQATT and CDR2 SNEGSKA come from the germline V gene (reference sequence). The chain is built from TRBV20-1 and TRBJ2-2; TRBD1 might be the D (5 bases). The clonotype originates from a male patient aged 2-15 years who had a stem cell transplant for acute lymphoblastic leukemia, so the T cells may come from the graft donor. Sample: PBMCs, mostly from graft donor cells, taken 180 days after TCRalphabeta/CD19-depleted stem cell transplant. Here the CDR3 reads CSAIGHSNTGELFF. DNA for the CDR3: TGCAGTGCTATCGGACATTCGAACACCGGGGAGCTGTTTTTT.